One sample yielded the 18 T cell receptor beta chains listed below, sequenced in a study of blood T cells in healthy people across ages. Through a sample-barcoded 5' primer and a J-beta primer mix, a second PCR was run for about 6 to 11 cycles. TCRdb redid the calling of the 5' RACE reads with MiXCR, one entry per CDR3 protein. The profile shows under 2,000,000 distinct CDR3 sequences, approximately 50% of them singletons. The material sequenced was blood. These receptors were obtained from a woman between 40 and 50 years old in good health.

The CDR3 spells CASSQAQGRGETQFF. The CDR3 coding sequence is TGCGCCAGCAGCCAAGCTCAGGGGAGGGGGGAGACCCAGTTCTTC. The gene calls are TRBV4-3 and TRBJ2-1; D may be TRBD2 (7 bases). In germline, CDR1 is LGHNA, CDR2 YSLEER. Trimming left V 1 base short and J 13 bases short, with 20 bases between. This CDR3 comprises 15 residues.

V usage is TRBV28 and J usage is TRBJ2-5; the D gene is possibly TRBD1 (6 bases). This CDR3 contains 15 residues. Looked up from germline, CDR1 is MDHEN and CDR2 is SYDVKM. With 5 bases removed from V and 3 bases from J, the gap between germline ends came to 16 bases. CDR3: CASSTDRQPKETQYF. CDR3 nucleotides: TGTGCCAGCAGTACCGACAGGCAGCCAAAAGAGACCCAGTACTTC.

J is TRBJ2-7 and V is TRBV25-1; the D is unclear. CDR3 size: 14 residues. Germline CDR1 reads MGHDK; CDR2 reads SYGVNS. Deletions cut 1 base from V and 2 bases from J, with 9 bases between. This CDR3 reads CASSESEATYEQYF. The CDR3 nucleotides are TGTGCCAGCAGTGAATCTGAGGCAACCTACGAGCAGTACTTC.

The rearrangement uses TRBV13 and TRBJ2-1, with D possibly being TRBD1 (5 bases). Trimming removed 0 bases from V and 7 bases from J, with 13 bases in between. CDR1 and CDR2 (germline): PRHDT, FYEKMQ (reference sequence). The CDR3 extends over 15 amino acids. The CDR3 nucleotides are TGTGCCAGCAGCTTAGGACAGGTGCTAGGGAATGAGCAGTTCTTC. Its protein is CASSLGQVLGNEQFF.

This clonotype showed up just once. The rearrangement uses TRBV20-1 and TRBJ1-5, with D hard to call. Germline-derived CDR1 and CDR2 are DFQATT and SNEGSKA (reference sequence). The V end was cut by 0 bases, the J end by 0 bases, with 21 bases between. This CDR3 has 19 amino acids. CDR3 DNA: TGCAGTGCTAGAGATAGGAGGATATTAAGTACCTATAGCAATCAGCCCCAGCATTTT. This gives the protein CSARDRRILSTYSNQPQHF.

This chain links TRBV10-3 with TRBJ1-2; a possible D gene is TRBD1 (6 bases). Germline assignment: CDR1 ENHRY and CDR2 SYGVKD. The CDR3 runs 13 residues. V lost 10 bases and J 0 bases, leaving 12 bases between the germline ends. The CDR3 reads CATTGLTNYGYTF. In DNA form, the CDR3 reads TGTGCCACCACAGGGCTTACTAACTATGGCTACACCTTC.

The chain joins TRBV9 to TRBJ1-2, with a tentative D call TRBD1 (5 bases). The CDR3 consists of 12 residues. Trimming stripped 1 base from V and 8 bases from J, with 9 bases between. Germline values: CDR1 SGDLS, CDR2 YYNGEE. CDR3 nucleotide sequence: TGTGCCAGCAGCGTATTCGGGGGAGGCTACACCTTC. Translating gives CASSVFGGGYTF.

This clonotype was counted only a few times. V usage is TRBV2 and J usage is TRBJ2-3, with D maybe TRBD1 (6 bases). In germline, CDR1 is SNHLY, CDR2 FYNNEI. This CDR3 is built from 13 residues. V was shortened by 0 bases and J by 7 bases, with 8 bases between the two germline ends. The DNA for the CDR3 is TGTGCCAGCAGTGAAGCCAGGGGCTATACGCAGTATTTT. This gives the protein CASSEARGYTQYF.

The V gene is TRBV10-3, the J gene TRBJ2-5; 10 bases match TRBD1. CDR3 size: 14 residues. Trimming took 10 bases from V and 2 from J; bases not matched to a gene: 7. CDR1 is ENHRY and CDR2 is SYGVKD in the germline V gene. The CDR3 sequence: CASKGGQGQETQYF. CDR3 DNA: TGTGCCAGCAAAGGGGGACAGGGGCAAGAGACCCAGTACTTC.

The gene calls are TRBV6-6 and TRBJ2-1; D unclear. Trimming pared 6 bases from V and 9 bases from J, leaving 6 bases between. The CDR3 contains 10 residues. Germline-derived CDR1 and CDR2 are MNHNY and SVGAGI (reference sequence). CDR3 bases: TGTGCCAGCAGGTCGAGTGAGCAGTTCTTC. Protein sequence: CASRSSEQFF.

This clonotype was counted a few times. This chain uses TRBV7-6 with TRBJ2-1, with a weak D call TRBD1 (5 bases). CDR3 length equals 17 residues. CDR1 SGHVS and CDR2 FNYEAQ come from the germline V gene. Deletions cut 2 bases from V and 2 bases from J, with 16 bases between. CDR3 bases: TGTGCCAGCAGCTTAACCTTCAGACAGTTGACCTACAATGAGCAGTTCTTC. Translation: CASSLTFRQLTYNEQFF.

V usage is TRBV7-2 and J usage is TRBJ1-3; 8 bases line up with TRBD1. The junction had 13 bases not matched to a gene; V was cut back by 5 bases and J by 4 bases. The length of the CDR3 is 17 residues. From germline, CDR1 is SGHTA and CDR2 FQGNSA. The CDR3 sequence is CASSAGQGSALGNTIYF. CDR3 bases: TGTGCCAGCAGCGCAGGACAGGGATCAGCCCTCGGAAACACCATATATTTT.

In this sample, this clonotype turned up many times. V is TRBV7-2 and J is TRBJ2-5, with TRBD1 matching over 7 bases. Germline V gene lookup returns CDR1 SGHTA and CDR2 FQGNSA. The CDR3 length is 13 residues. Trimming took 5 bases from V and 2 from J; bases not matched to a gene: 2. The CDR3 here is CASSTGQQETQYF. CDR3 sequence (DNA): TGTGCCAGCAGCACGGGACAGCAAGAGACCCAGTACTTC.

In this sample, this clonotype turned up once. The chain employs TRBV20-1 and TRBJ2-3; the match to TRBD2 covers 14 bases. Germline CDR1 and CDR2: DFQATT and SNEGSKA (reference sequence). The CDR3 covers 15 residues. Trimming took 6 bases from V and 1 from J; bases not matched to a gene: 3. This CDR3 is CSAATSGGGTDTQYF. As DNA, the CDR3 is TGCAGTGCCGCGACTAGCGGGGGGGGCACAGATACGCAGTATTTT.

This clonotype was picked up a small number of times. A much larger clone is a single base away; this may be a read error. The chain couples TRBV5-1 to TRBJ2-7, with D possibly being TRBD1 (6 bases). Germline loops: CDR1 SGHRS, CDR2 YFSETQ. V shed 3 bases and J shed 7 bases, with 29 bases lying between them. The CDR3 has 18 amino acids. The CDR3 loop is CASSSTSRQVRIGNEQYF. The CDR3 DNA follows: TGCGCCAGCAGCTCCACGTCCCGACAGGTCCGGATCGGGAATGAGCAGTACTTC.

This clonotype occurred a few times. The chain has TRBV10-3 and TRBJ2-5, with 9 bases lining up with TRBD1. The CDR3 totals 15 residues. The germline V gene has CDR1 ENHRY and CDR2 SYGVKD. J was trimmed by 2 bases and V by 0 bases; bases with no gene match: 1. The CDR3 DNA reads as TGTGCCATCAGTGAGTCCGGGACAGGGCAAGAGACCCAGTACTTC. Translated: CAISESGTGQETQYF.

The chain is built from TRBV9 and TRBJ2-2; TRBD1 aligns across 7 bases. The junction had 13 bases not matched to a gene; V was cut back by 4 bases and J by 7 bases. CDR1 and CDR2 (germline): SGDLS, YYNGEE. The CDR3 is 16 residues long. The chain's CDR3 is CASSITGTDFDGELFF. The CDR3 DNA reads as TGTGCCAGCAGCATCACCGGGACAGACTTCGACGGGGAGCTGTTTTTT.

The J gene is TRBJ1-1, the V gene TRBV19; D call uncertain. Germline CDR1 and CDR2: LNHDA and SQIVND (reference sequence). The CDR3 has 15 amino acids. Trimming removed 1 base at V and 2 bases at J, with 11 bases between. CDR3 nucleotide sequence: TGTGCCAGTAGTATAGGGGCGAGTAGAAACACTGAAGCTTTCTTT. It translates to CASSIGASRNTEAFF.